Below are 4 T cell receptor beta chains sequenced from a single sample in a study of blood T cell repertoires in COVID-19. Clones were sequenced by immunoSEQ multiplex PCR, and TCRdb holds only the in-frame ones, with some missing. This table holds some 220,000 clones, roughly 84% found once. The sequenced material came from peripheral blood. These receptors originate from a woman of 80 years or more with active or convalescent COVID-19.

This clone was recorded a few times. The CDR3 nucleotides read TGTGCCAGCAGCACGGGGGGCCCTGAAGCTTTCTTT. This encodes CASSTGGPEAFF. The rearrangement links TRBV21-1 to TRBJ1-1. TRBV21-1 is described as a pseudogene. The CDR3 has 12 residues.

The chain joins TRBV9 to TRBJ2-7; D unresolved. This CDR3 contains 15 residues. The germline V gene has CDR1 SGDLS and CDR2 YYNGEE. Trimming stripped 0 bases from V and 1 base from J, with 11 bases between. The DNA for the CDR3 is TGTGCCAGCAGCGTAGCCGGTGACTTATCCTACGAGCAGTACTTC. Translating gives CASSVAGDLSYEQYF.

The V and J genes are TRBV4-1 and TRBJ1-2, with 9 bases matching TRBD1. The CDR3 contains 13 residues. From germline, CDR1 is MGHRA and CDR2 YSYEKL. Germline trimming cut 3 bases from V and 6 bases from J; bases unmatched to any gene: 2. The CDR3 protein is CASSHRDRDGYTF. CDR3 DNA: TGCGCCAGCAGCCATCGGGACAGGGATGGCTACACCTTC.

J is TRBJ2-5 and V is TRBV5-4; D might be TRBD2 (6 bases). The CDR3 consists of 15 residues. CDR1 and CDR2 (germline): SGHNT, YYREEE (reference sequence). Between the trimmed V and J ends, which lost 3 bases and 3 bases, there was a span of 15 bases. CDR3 in DNA: TGTGCCAGCAGCTCCGCTTCCCGCGGGAAAGAGACCCAGTACTTC. Encoded protein: CASSSASRGKETQYF. The whole variable domain, remainder taken from reference TRBV5-4 and TRBJ2-5, is ETGVTQSPTHLIKTRGQQVTLRCSSQSGHNTVSWYQQALGQGPQFIFQYYREEENGRGNFPPRFSGLQFPNYSSELNVNALELDDSALYLCASSSASRGKETQYFGPGTRLLVL.